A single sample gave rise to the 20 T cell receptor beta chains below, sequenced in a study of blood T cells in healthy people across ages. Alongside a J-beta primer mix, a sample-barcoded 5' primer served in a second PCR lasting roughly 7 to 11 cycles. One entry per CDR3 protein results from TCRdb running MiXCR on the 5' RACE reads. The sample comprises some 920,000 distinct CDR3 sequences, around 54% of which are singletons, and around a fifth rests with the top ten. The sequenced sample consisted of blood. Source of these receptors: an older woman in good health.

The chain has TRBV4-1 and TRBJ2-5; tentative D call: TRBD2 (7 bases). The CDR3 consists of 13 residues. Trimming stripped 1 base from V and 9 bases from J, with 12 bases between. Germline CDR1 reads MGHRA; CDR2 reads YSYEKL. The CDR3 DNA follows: TGCGCCAGCAGCCAAGGGGAGGGGGGGTCCCAGTACTTC. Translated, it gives CASSQGEGGSQYF.

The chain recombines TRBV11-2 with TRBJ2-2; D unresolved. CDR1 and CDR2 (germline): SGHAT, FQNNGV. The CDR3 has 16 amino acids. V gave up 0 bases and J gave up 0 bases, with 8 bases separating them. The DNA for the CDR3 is TGTGCCAGCAGCTTAGATCGACCTTCGAACACCGGGGAGCTGTTTTTT. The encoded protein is CASSLDRPSNTGELFF.

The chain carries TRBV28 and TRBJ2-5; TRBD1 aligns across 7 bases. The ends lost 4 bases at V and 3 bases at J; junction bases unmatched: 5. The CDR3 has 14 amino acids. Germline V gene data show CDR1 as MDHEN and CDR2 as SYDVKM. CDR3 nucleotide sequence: TGTGCCAGCAGTTCCTCCGACAGGGAAGAGACCCAGTACTTC. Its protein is CASSSSDREETQYF.

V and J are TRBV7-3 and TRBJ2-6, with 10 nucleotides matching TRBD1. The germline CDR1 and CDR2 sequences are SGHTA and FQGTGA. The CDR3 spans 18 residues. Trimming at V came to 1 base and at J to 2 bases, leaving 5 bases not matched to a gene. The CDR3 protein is CASSLNRGTGAGANVLTF. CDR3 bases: TGTGCCAGCAGCTTAAATCGGGGGACAGGGGCTGGGGCCAACGTCCTGACTTTC. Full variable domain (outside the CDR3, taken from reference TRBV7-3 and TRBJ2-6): GAGVSQTPSNKVTEKGKYVELRCDPISGHTALYWYRQSLGQGPEFLIYFQGTGAADDSGLPNDRFFAVRPEGSVSTLKIQRTERGDSAVYLCASSLNRGTGAGANVLTFGAGSRLTVL.

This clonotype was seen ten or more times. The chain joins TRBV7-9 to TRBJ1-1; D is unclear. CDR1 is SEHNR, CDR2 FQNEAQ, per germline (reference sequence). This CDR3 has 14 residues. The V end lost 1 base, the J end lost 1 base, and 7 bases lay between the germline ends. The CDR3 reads CASSLGTSNTEAFF. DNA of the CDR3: TGTGCCAGCAGCTTAGGGACTTCGAACACTGAAGCTTTCTTT.

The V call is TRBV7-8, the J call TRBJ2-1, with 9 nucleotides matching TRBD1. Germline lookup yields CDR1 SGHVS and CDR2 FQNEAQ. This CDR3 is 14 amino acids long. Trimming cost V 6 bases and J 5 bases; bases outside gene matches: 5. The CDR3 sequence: CASSGTGMDNEQFF. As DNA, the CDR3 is TGTGCCAGCAGTGGGACAGGGATGGACAATGAGCAGTTCTTC.

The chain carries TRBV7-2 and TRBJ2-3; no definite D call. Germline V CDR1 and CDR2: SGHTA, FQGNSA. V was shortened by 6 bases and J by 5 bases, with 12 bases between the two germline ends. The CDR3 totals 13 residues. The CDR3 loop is CASSSGGIDTQYF. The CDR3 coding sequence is TGTGCCAGCAGTTCCGGCGGAATAGATACGCAGTATTTT.

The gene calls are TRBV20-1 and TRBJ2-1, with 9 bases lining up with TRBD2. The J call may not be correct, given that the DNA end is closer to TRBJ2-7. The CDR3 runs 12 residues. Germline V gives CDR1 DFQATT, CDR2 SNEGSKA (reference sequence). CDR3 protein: CSAEGLAAEQYF. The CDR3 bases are TGCAGTGCTGAGGGACTAGCTGCCGAGCAGTACTTC.

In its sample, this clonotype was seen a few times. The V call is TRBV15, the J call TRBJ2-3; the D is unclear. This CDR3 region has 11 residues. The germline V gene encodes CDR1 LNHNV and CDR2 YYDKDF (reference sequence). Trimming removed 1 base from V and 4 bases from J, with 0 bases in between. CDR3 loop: CATSRADTQYF. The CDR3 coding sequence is TGTGCCACCAGCAGAGCAGATACGCAGTATTTT.

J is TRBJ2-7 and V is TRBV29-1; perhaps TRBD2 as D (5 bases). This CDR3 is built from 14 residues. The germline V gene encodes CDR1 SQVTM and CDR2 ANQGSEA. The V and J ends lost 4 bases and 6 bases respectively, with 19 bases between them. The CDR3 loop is CSVGGGAVRGEQYF. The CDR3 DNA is TGCAGCGTTGGAGGCGGAGCGGTGCGTGGCGAGCAGTACTTC.

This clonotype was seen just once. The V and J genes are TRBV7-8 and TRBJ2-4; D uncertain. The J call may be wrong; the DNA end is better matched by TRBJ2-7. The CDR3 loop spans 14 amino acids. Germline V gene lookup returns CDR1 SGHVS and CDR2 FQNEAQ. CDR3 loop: CASSRLGFPYEQYF. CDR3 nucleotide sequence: TGTGCCAGCAGCCGTCTCGGCTTTCCCTACGAGCAGTACTTC.

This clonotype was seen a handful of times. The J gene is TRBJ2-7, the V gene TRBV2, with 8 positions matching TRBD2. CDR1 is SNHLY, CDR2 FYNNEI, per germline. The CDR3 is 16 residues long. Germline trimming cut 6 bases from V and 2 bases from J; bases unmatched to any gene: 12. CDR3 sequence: CASSQTRLALTYEQYF. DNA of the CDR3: TGTGCCAGCAGCCAAACGCGACTAGCGTTGACCTACGAGCAGTACTTC.

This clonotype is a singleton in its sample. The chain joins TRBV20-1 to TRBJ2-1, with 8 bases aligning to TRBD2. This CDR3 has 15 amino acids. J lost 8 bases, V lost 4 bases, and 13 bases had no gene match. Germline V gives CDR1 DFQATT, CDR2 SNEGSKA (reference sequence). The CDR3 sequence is CSAKGSGIHLDEQFF. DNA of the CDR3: TGCAGTGCTAAGGGTAGCGGGATACATCTCGATGAGCAGTTCTTC.

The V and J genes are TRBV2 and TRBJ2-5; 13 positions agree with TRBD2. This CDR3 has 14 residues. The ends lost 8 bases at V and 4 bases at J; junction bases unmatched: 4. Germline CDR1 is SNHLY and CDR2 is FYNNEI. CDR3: CASGTSGISETQYF. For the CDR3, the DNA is TGTGCCAGCGGGACTAGCGGGATTTCAGAGACCCAGTACTTC.

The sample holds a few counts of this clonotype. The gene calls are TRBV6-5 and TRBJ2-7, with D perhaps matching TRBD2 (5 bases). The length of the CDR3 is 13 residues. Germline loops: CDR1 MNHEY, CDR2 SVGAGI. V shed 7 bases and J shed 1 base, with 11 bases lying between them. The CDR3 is CASTGGLSYEQYF. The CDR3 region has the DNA TGTGCCAGCACGGGCGGGTTGTCCTACGAGCAGTACTTC.

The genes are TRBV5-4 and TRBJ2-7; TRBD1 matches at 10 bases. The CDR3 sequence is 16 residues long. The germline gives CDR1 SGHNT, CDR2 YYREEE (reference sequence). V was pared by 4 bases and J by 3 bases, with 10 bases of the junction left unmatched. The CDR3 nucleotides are TGTGCCAGCAGCACCGATTCGGGACAGGGGTTCTACGAGCAGTACTTC. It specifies CASSTDSGQGFYEQYF.

CDR3 region: CASSVAQGYEQYF. For the CDR3, the DNA is TGTGCCAGCAGTGTAGCACAGGGTTACGAGCAGTACTTC. The genes are TRBV28 and TRBJ2-7; a possible D gene is TRBD1 (6 bases). In germline, CDR1 is MDHEN, CDR2 SYDVKM. The CDR3 loop spans 13 amino acids. V lost 5 bases, J lost 4 bases, and 12 bases lay in between.

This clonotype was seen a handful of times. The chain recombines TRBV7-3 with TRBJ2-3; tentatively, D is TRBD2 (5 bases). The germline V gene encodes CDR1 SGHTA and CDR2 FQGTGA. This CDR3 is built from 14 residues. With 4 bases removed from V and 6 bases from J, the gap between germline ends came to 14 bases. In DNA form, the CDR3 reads TGTGCCAGCAGCTACGGCCGCGGCGGGGATACGCAGTATTTT. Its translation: CASSYGRGGDTQYF.

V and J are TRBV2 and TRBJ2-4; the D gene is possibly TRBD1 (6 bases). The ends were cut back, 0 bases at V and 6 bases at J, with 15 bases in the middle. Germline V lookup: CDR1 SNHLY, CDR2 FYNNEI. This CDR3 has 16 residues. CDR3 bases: TGTGCCAGCAGTGAAGCTGAGGCAGGGGACCCAAACATTCAGTACTTC. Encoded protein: CASSEAEAGDPNIQYF.

CDR3 bases: TGTGCCAGCAGACCATCTAGCGGGAGACCCAATGAGCAGTTCTTC. Encoded protein: CASRPSSGRPNEQFF. The rearrangement joins TRBV27 to TRBJ2-1, with 10 positions matching TRBD2. The CDR3 runs to 15 residues. From germline, CDR1 is MNHEY and CDR2 SMNVEV (reference sequence). Trimming cost V 6 bases and J 6 bases; bases outside gene matches: 8.